Listed below are T cell receptor beta chains from one sample, sequenced in a study of blood T cell repertoires in COVID-19. Some clones are missing from TCRdb's copy, which holds only in-frame ones; the method was immunoSEQ multiplex PCR. Altogether roughly 250,000 clones are present, around 90% being singletons, with the ten largest covering about 1.6%. Sequencing was carried out using PBMCs or T cells enriched from blood (not recorded which). Receptors originate from a woman aged 45-60 years who had recovered from COVID-19. Each CDR3 is given with its conserved first and last residue. A D gene is named only where the DNA matches it firmly. Where a row states a size, it is once, few, many or the class of an expanded clone; other rows omit it.

j_call | clone_size | d_call | v_call | cdr3_nt | cdr3_aa
TRBJ1-5 | NA | TRBD1 | TRBV28 | TGTGCCAGCAGTTCAGCCGGTAGGACAGGGAACAATCAGCCCCAGCATTTT | CASSSAGRTGNNQPQHF
TRBJ2-2 | NA | NA | TRBV7-6 | TGTGCCAGCAGCACCGGGATCACCAACACCGGGGAGCTGTTTTTT | CASSTGITNTGELFF
TRBJ1-5 | NA | TRBD1 | TRBV5-1 | TGCGCCAGCAGCTCCGGGACAGGGATTGGTCAGCCCCAGCATTTT | CASSSGTGIGQPQHF
TRBJ2-4 | NA | NA | TRBV14 | TGTGCCAGCAGCCAAGGTGGGGGGTATAGGTACATTCAGTACTTC | CASSQGGGYRYIQYF
TRBJ1-2 | once | TRBD1 | TRBV30 | TGTGCCTGGAGTGTAGACAGGGGGATTGGCTACACCTTC | CAWSVDRGIGYTF
TRBJ2-5 | NA | NA | TRBV3-1/TRBV3-2 | TGTGCCAGGAATCCGGGTCTCCTTAAAGAGACCCAGTACTTC | CARNPGLLKETQYF
TRBJ2-1 | NA | TRBD2 | TRBV12-5 | TGTGCTAGTGGATTCCCCGGGACTAGCGGGAGAAATGAGCAGTTCTTC | CASGFPGTSGRNEQFF
TRBJ1-1 | NA | NA | TRBV28 | TGTGCCAGCATTGCGGGGCTTGGAGAAGCTTTCTTT | CASIAGLGEAFF
TRBJ1-1 | NA | TRBD1 | TRBV2 | TGTGCCAGCAGTTCGGACAGGGGTTCCGCTGAAGCTTTCTTT | CASSSDRGSAEAFF
TRBJ1-2 | NA | NA | TRBV7-8 | TGTGCCAGCGTCGATCCGGGTAGTCCCCACGCGGGTGGCTACACCTTC | CASVDPGSPHAGGYTF
TRBJ1-5 | NA | NA | TRBV6-5 | TGTGCCAGCAGGTATAGCAATCAGCCCCAGCATTTT | CASRYSNQPQHF
TRBJ2-7 | NA | NA | TRBV5-1 | TGCGCCAGCAGCTTGGATGGGCTTTCCGAGCAGTACTTC | CASSLDGLSEQYF
TRBJ1-5 | NA | NA | TRBV27 | TGTGCCAGCAGAGATTTGGGGGCGGGCAATCAGCCCCAGCATTTT | CASRDLGAGNQPQHF
TRBJ2-2 | NA | TRBD2 | TRBV25-1 | TGTGCCAGCAACGGCGGGAGTTCGACCGGGGAGCTGTTTTTT | CASNGGSSTGELFF
TRBJ1-4 | NA | NA | TRBV30 | TGTGCCTGGACCCCGGGAAACCGTGAAAAACTGTTTTTT | CAWTPGNREKLFF
TRBJ2-3 | NA | NA | TRBV11-2 | TGTGCCAGCAGCATACATACAAGAACAGATACGCAGTATTTT | CASSIHTRTDTQYF
TRBJ2-5 | NA | TRBD2 | TRBV4-3 | TGCGCCAGCAGCCAGGGGGGGAAGCGGGAGTGGAGGGAGACCCAGTACTTC | CASSQGGKREWRETQYF
TRBJ1-5 | NA | NA | TRBV4-3 | TGCGCCAGCAGCCAAGATGGAGCAGACAATCAGCCCCAGCATTTT | CASSQDGADNQPQHF
TRBJ2-7 | few | NA | TRBV10-2 | TGCGCCAGCAGTGAGGGAGGCGAGCAGTACTTC | CASSEGGEQYF
TRBJ2-1 | once | NA | TRBV12-5 | TGTGCTAGTGGTTTGGAGGCCGGGGAAAGACAGTTCTTC | CASGLEAGERQFF
TRBJ2-1 | NA | TRBD2 | TRBV5-6 | TGTGCCAGCAGCAATAGCGGGAGTCTCTTGAGCTCCTACAATGAGCAGTTCTTC | CASSNSGSLLSSYNEQFF
TRBJ2-7 | NA | TRBD1 | TRBV10-3 | TGTGCCATCAGTCCCGGGACAGGCGAGCAGTACTTC | CAISPGTGEQYF
TRBJ1-5 | NA | TRBD1 | TRBV4-2 | TGTGCCAGCAGCACCCGGGACAGTAACAATCAGCCCCAGCATTTT | CASSTRDSNNQPQHF
TRBJ2-5 | NA | NA | TRBV18 | TGTGCCAGCTCGCGGCCTGGGGCCGAGACCCAGTACTTC | CASSRPGAETQYF
TRBJ2-2 | NA | TRBD2 | TRBV19 | TGTGCCAGTAATCGACTAGCGGCGAACACCGGGGAGCTGTTTTTT | CASNRLAANTGELFF
TRBJ1-6 | NA | NA | TRBV28 | TGTGCCAGCAGTCTAGACAGTAGAGATAATTCACCCCTCCACTTT | CASSLDSRDNSPLHF
TRBJ2-1 | few | TRBD1 | TRBV28 | TGTGCCAGTACCCTTTTGGGACAGGGGGTCAATGAGCAGTTCTTC | CASTLLGQGVNEQFF
TRBJ1-1 | NA | TRBD1 | TRBV28 | TGTGCCAGCAGTTTATGGGGACAGGGCCGAGAAGCTTTCTTT | CASSLWGQGREAFF
TRBJ2-1 | NA | NA | TRBV5-1 | TGCGCCAGCAGGGTAGACTACACATACAATGAGCAGTTCTTC | CASRVDYTYNEQFF
TRBJ2-3 | once | TRBD2 | TRBV2 | TGTGCCAGCAGTGTGTGGCTAGCGGACACAGATACGCAGTATTTT | CASSVWLADTDTQYF
TRBJ1-1 | NA | NA | TRBV2 | TGTGCCAGCTCCGTCTACACTGAAGCTTTCTTT | CASSVYTEAFF
TRBJ2-7 | NA | NA | TRBV28 | TGTGCCAGCAGTTTCCATCCCCAAGACTCATACCACTACGAGCAGTACTTC | CASSFHPQDSYHYEQYF
TRBJ2-7 | once | TRBD1 | TRBV7-2 | TGTGCCAGCAGCTTGGGACAGGGGATAGGCGAGCAGTACTTC | CASSLGQGIGEQYF
TRBJ1-5 | NA | NA | TRBV18 | TGTGCCAGCTCACCAGGGGCCGATCAGCCCCAGCATTTT | CASSPGADQPQHF
TRBJ2-7 | NA | NA | TRBV30 | TGTGCCTGGAGTGTTCAGACAATACAAAACTACGAGCAGTACTTC | CAWSVQTIQNYEQYF
TRBJ1-1 | NA | NA | TRBV15 | TGTGCCACCAGCAGAGATCTTGCGGGTGGTGGGACTGAAGCTTTCTTT | CATSRDLAGGGTEAFF
TRBJ2-3 | NA | NA | TRBV2 | TGTGCCAGCAGTGATAGGGGAACTAGCACAGATACGCAGTATTTT | CASSDRGTSTDTQYF
TRBJ1-1 | NA | NA | TRBV5-6 | TGTGCCAGCAGCTTGCCCCAAGTAACAGGGCTCATGAACACTGAAGCTTTCTTT | CASSLPQVTGLMNTEAFF
TRBJ1-6 | NA | NA | TRBV10-3 | TGTGCCACCCTAGGGCAGCGGGATAATTCACCCCTCCACTTT | CATLGQRDNSPLHF
TRBJ2-7 | NA | NA | TRBV9 | TGTGCCAGCAGCGTAGCTTTTGCTAGCAGCCACTACGAGCAGTACTTC | CASSVAFASSHYEQYF
TRBJ1-2 | NA | TRBD1 | TRBV4-2 | TGTGCCAGCAGCCAAGATTCCTCCGGGACAGGGTATGGCTACACCTTC | CASSQDSSGTGYGYTF
TRBJ1-2 | NA | NA | TRBV2 | TGTGCCAGCAGTGAAGCCCGCGTATCCTATGGCTACACCTTC | CASSEARVSYGYTF
TRBJ2-1 | NA | TRBD2 | TRBV7-2 | TGTGCCAGCAGCGACACTAGCGGGAGGGCTCGGTTCTTC | CASSDTSGRARFF
TRBJ1-5 | NA | TRBD1 | TRBV10-1 | TGCGCCAGCCCCCGGGACAGGGCGGAGAGGGGCAATCAGCCCCAGCATTTT | CASPRDRAERGNQPQHF
TRBJ2-1 | NA | TRBD2 | TRBV18 | TGTGCCAGCTCACTATCCTCCCTTAGGACTAGCGGTTACAATGAGCAGTTCTTC | CASSLSSLRTSGYNEQFF
TRBJ2-3 | NA | NA | TRBV5-1 | TGCGCCAGCAGCGGAGGGACTCTCCTTGCAGATACGCAGTATTTT | CASSGGTLLADTQYF
TRBJ2-2 | NA | NA | TRBV6-2/TRBV6-3 | TGTGCCAGCAGTTACCCTGGATCGCGGCCTCAAAACACCGGGGAGCTGTTTTTT | CASSYPGSRPQNTGELFF
TRBJ2-7 | NA | TRBD1 | TRBV29-1 | TGCAGCGTTGAATTGGCGCTAAGACAGGGGGCTTACGAGCAGTACTTC | CSVELALRQGAYEQYF
TRBJ2-7 | NA | NA | TRBV6-1 | TGTGCCAGCAGTGACCGGACAGAGAGCTCCTACGAGCAGTACTTC | CASSDRTESSYEQYF
TRBJ2-1 | NA | NA | TRBV19 | TGTGCCAGTAGTATAAAACTAGATGGAGTCAATGAGCAGTTCTTC | CASSIKLDGVNEQFF
TRBJ2-1 | NA | NA | TRBV14 | TGTGCCAGCAGCCAAGATTCAGGTCAATCGGTCGTGAAGCAGTTCTTC | CASSQDSGQSVVKQFF
TRBJ2-7 | few | TRBD1 | TRBV2 | TGTGCCAGCAGACCCGGGACAGCGTCCTACGAGCAGTACTTC | CASRPGTASYEQYF